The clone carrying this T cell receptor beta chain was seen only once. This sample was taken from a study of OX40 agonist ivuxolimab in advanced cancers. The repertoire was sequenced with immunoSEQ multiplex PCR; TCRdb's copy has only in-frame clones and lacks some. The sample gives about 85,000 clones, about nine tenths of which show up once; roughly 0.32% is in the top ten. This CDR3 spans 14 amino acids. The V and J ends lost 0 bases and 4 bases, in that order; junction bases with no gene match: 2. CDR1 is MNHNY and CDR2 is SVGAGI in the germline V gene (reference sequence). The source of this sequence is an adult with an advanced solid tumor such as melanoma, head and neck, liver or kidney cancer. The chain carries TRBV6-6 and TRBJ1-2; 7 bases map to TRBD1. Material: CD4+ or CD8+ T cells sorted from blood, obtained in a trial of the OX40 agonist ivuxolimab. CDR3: CASSYSGQSYGYTF. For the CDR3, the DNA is TGTGCCAGCAGTTACTCGGGACAGTCCTATGGCTACACCTTC.